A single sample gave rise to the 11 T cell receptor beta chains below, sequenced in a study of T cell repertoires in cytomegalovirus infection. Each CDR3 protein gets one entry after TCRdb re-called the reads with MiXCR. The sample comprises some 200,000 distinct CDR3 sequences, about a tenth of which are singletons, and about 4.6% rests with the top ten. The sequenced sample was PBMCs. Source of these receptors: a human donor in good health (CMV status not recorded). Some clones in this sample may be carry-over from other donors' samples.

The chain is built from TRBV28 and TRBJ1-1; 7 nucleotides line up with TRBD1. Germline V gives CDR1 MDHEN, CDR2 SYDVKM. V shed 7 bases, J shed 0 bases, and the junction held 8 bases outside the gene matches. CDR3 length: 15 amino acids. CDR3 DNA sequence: TGTGCCAGCATCCTGACAGGGAGGATGAACACTGAAGCTTTCTTT. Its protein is CASILTGRMNTEAFF.

CDR3 nucleotides: TGTGCCAGCAGTGCGGGAGGTTGGGGGGCTCGCAATGAGCAGTTCTTC. Translated: CASSAGGWGARNEQFF. The chain carries TRBV6-4 and TRBJ2-1, with D possibly TRBD2 on 7 matching bases. CDR3 length equals 16 residues. Germline CDR1 MRHNA, CDR2 SNTAGT. Trimming left V 4 bases short and J 6 bases short, with 19 bases between.

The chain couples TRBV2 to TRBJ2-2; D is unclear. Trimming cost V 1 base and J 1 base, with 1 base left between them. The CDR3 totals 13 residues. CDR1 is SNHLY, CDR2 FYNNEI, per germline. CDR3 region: CASSEGNTGELFF. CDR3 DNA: TGTGCCAGCAGTGAAGGGAACACCGGGGAGCTGTTTTTT.

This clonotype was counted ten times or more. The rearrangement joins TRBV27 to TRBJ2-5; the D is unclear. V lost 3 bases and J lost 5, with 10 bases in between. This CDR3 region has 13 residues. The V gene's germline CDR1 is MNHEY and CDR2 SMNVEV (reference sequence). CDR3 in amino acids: CASSFSYGETQYF. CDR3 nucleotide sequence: TGTGCCAGCAGTTTCAGTTACGGGGAGACCCAGTACTTC.

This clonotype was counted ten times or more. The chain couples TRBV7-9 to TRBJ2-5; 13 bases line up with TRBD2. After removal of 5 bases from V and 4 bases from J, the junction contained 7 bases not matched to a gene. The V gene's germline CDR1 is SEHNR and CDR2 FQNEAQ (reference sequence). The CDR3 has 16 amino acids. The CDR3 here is CASSDGLAGALETQYF. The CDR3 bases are TGTGCCAGCAGCGACGGACTAGCGGGAGCGCTAGAGACCCAGTACTTC.

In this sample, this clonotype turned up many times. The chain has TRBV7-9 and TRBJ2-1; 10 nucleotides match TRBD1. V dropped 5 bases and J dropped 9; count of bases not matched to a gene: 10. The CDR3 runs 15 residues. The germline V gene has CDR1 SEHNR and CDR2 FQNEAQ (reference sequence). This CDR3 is CASSPGTGALIEQFF. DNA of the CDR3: TGTGCCAGCAGCCCCGGGACAGGGGCCCTCATTGAGCAGTTCTTC.

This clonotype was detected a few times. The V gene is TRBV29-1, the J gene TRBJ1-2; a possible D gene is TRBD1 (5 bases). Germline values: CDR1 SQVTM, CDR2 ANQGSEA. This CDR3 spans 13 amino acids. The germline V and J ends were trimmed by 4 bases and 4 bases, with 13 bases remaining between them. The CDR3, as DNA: TGCAGCGTTGTCCAACAGGACCGCTATGGCTACACCTTC. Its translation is CSVVQQDRYGYTF.

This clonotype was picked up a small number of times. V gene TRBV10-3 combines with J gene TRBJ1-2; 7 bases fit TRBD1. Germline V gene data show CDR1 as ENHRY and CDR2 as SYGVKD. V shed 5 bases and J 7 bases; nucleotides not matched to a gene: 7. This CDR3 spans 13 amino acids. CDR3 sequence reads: CAISIDREAGYTF. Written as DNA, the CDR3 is TGTGCCATCAGTATTGACAGGGAGGCTGGCTACACCTTC.

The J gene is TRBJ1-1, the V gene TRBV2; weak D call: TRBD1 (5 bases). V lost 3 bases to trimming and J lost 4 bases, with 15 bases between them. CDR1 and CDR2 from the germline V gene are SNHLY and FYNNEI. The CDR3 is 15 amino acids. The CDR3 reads CASSDQGKPTTEAFF. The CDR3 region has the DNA TGTGCCAGCAGTGACCAGGGAAAGCCAACCACTGAAGCTTTCTTT.

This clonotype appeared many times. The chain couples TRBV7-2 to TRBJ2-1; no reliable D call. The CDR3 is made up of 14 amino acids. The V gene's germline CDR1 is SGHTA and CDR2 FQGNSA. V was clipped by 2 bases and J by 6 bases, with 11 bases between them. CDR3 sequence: CASSLNSQSNEQFF. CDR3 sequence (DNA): TGTGCCAGCAGCTTAAACTCCCAGTCCAATGAGCAGTTCTTC.

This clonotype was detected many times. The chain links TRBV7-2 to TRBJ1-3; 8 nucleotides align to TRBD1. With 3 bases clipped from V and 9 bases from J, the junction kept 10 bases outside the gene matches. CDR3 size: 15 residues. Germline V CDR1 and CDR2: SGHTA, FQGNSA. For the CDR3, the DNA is TGTGCCAGCAGCTTTCTCCAGGGGGCTCGGAGCACCATATATTTT. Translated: CASSFLQGARSTIYF.